Sequencing of this T cell receptor beta chain was carried out in a study of shared clonotypes between healthy human individuals. About the study: Per-donor plates numbered three CD4 naive, three CD4 memory, two CD8 naive and one CD8 memory.

This CDR3 has 13 residues. The V gene's germline CDR1 is LNHDA and CDR2 SQIVND (reference sequence). Trimming cost V 7 bases and J 0 bases, with 9 bases left between them. The repertoire was sequenced with immunoSEQ multiplex PCR; TCRdb's copy has only in-frame clones and lacks some. This sample has around 300,000 clones, with roughly 84% found just once. This clone has a handful of counts. The specimen was memory CD8+ T cells sorted from blood. As for subset: CD45RO+ cells pooled with CCR7-negative TemRA cells. V and J are TRBV19 and TRBJ1-2; no reliable D call. The clonotype originates from a man younger than 35 in good health. CDR3 DNA: TGTGCCAGTAATGGCCGACCTAACTATGGCTACACCTTC. Amino acids: CASNGRPNYGYTF.